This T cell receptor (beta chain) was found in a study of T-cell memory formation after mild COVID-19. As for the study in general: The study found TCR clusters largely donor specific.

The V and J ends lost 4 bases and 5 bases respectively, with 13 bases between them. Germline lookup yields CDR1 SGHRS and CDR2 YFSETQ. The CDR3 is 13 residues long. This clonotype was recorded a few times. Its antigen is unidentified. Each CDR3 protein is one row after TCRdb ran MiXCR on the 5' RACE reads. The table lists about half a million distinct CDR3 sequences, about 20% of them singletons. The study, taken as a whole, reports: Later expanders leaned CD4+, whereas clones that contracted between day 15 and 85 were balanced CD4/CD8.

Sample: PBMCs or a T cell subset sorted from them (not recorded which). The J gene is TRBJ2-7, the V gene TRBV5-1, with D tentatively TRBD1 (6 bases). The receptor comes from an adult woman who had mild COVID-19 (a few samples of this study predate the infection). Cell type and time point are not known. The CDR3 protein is CASSRGQPDEQYF. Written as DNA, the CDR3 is TGCGCCAGCAGCCGAGGACAGCCCGACGAGCAGTACTTC.